Below are 21 T cell receptor beta chains sequenced from a single sample in a study of blood T cell repertoires in COVID-19. Method: immunoSEQ multiplex PCR; TCRdb's copy keeps in-frame clones and lacks some. The sample carries roughly 230,000 clones, 90% recorded once. Sequenced material: peripheral blood. These receptors were taken from an older woman with COVID-19, enrolled during active disease.

The chain combines TRBV5-1 with TRBJ2-2; 10 bases agree with TRBD2. With V trimmed by 2 bases and J by 1 base, 2 bases remained unmatched. In germline, CDR1 is SGHRS, CDR2 YFSETQ. The CDR3 covers 16 residues. DNA of the CDR3: TGCGCCAGCAGCTTCGTAGCGGGGGGGAACACCGGGGAGCTGTTTTTT. It codes for CASSFVAGGNTGELFF.

The chain is built from TRBV18 and TRBJ1-2; maybe TRBD1 (6 bases). In germline, CDR1 is KGHSH, CDR2 LQKENI. Trimming removed 3 bases from V and 11 bases from J, with 16 bases in between. This CDR3 spans 13 amino acids. The CDR3: CASSPTRTEKYTF. DNA for the CDR3: TGTGCCAGCTCACCTACCCGGACAGAAAAGTACACCTTC. Using reference TRBV18 and TRBJ1-2 for the parts outside the CDR3, the full variable domain is NAGVMQNPRHLVRRRGQEARLRCSPMKGHSHVYWYRQLPEEGLKFMVYLQKENIIDESGMPKERFSAEFPKEGPSILRIQQVVRGDSAAYFCASSPTRTEKYTFGSGTRLTVV.

The rearrangement joins TRBV4-2 to TRBJ2-1; 12 positions match TRBD2. The CDR3 runs 20 residues. V was clipped by 1 base and J by 6 bases; unmatched bases: 16. CDR1 is LGHNA and CDR2 is YNFKEQ in the germline V gene. CDR3: CASSQVTLGASGGAGNEQFF. CDR3 nucleotides: TGTGCCAGCAGCCAAGTCACCCTTGGGGCTAGCGGGGGGGCTGGCAATGAGCAGTTCTTC.

This clone was observed a few times. The rearrangement uses TRBV11-2 and TRBJ2-7; weak D call: TRBD1 (5 bases). Trimming took 5 bases from V and 2 from J, leaving 19 bases between them. Germline V gene data show CDR1 as SGHAT and CDR2 as FQNNGV. This CDR3 is built from 16 residues. The CDR3 here is CASSPQPGRGTYEQYF. CDR3 sequence (DNA): TGTGCCAGCAGCCCACAACCAGGAAGGGGAACCTACGAGCAGTACTTC. Filled out from reference TRBV11-2 and TRBJ2-7, the complete variable domain reads EAGVAQSPRYKIIEKRQSVAFWCNPISGHATLYWYQQILGQGPKLLIQFQNNGVVDDSQLPKDRFSAERLKGVDSTLKIQPAKLEDSAVYLCASSPQPGRGTYEQYFGPGTRLTVT.

The V and J genes are TRBV30 and TRBJ1-2, with 9 bases identical to TRBD1. Germline assignment: CDR1 GTSNPN and CDR2 SVGIG (reference sequence). The CDR3 consists of 15 residues. Trimming removed 2 bases from V and 1 base from J; junction bases left unmatched: 5. The DNA for the CDR3 is TGTGCCTGGAGTCTCGGACAGGGGTTTAACTATGGCTACACCTTC. Its translation: CAWSLGQGFNYGYTF.

As DNA, the CDR3 is TGTGCCAGTAGTACCTCGGTGAGGGGCAATCAGCCCCAGCATTTT. Translation: CASSTSVRGNQPQHF. V is TRBV19 and J is TRBJ1-5; D unresolved. This CDR3 is built from 15 residues. Germline lookup yields CDR1 LNHDA and CDR2 SQIVND (reference sequence). The V and J ends lost 4 bases and 2 bases respectively, with 12 bases between them.

The rearrangement links TRBV9 to TRBJ2-1; TRBD2 matches 11 bases. Trimming took 0 bases from V and 6 from J; bases not matched to a gene: 2. The CDR3 loop spans 15 amino acids. CDR1 and CDR2 from the germline V gene are SGDLS and YYNGEE. CDR3 sequence: CASSVASGGFNEQFF. CDR3 DNA sequence: TGTGCCAGCAGCGTAGCTAGCGGGGGGTTCAATGAGCAGTTCTTC.

CDR3 nucleotides: TGTGCCAGTAGTGCCGGGACAGGGGGCGCGCATGAAAAACTGTTTTTT. Residues: CASSAGTGGAHEKLFF. V and J are TRBV19 and TRBJ1-4, with TRBD1 matching 12 bases. J gave up 6 bases and V 5 bases, and 7 bases lay outside the gene matches. CDR3 length: 16 residues. The V gene's germline CDR1 is LNHDA and CDR2 SQIVND (reference sequence). Variable domain in full (rest from reference TRBV19 and TRBJ1-4): DGGITQSPKYLFRKEGQNVTLSCEQNLNHDAMYWYRQDPGQGLRLIYYSQIVNDFQKGDIAEGYSVSREKKESFPLTVTSAQKNPTAFYLCASSAGTGGAHEKLFFGSGTQLSVL.

The genes are TRBV7-2 and TRBJ2-4; 7 nucleotides line up with TRBD1. The length of the CDR3 is 16 residues. V dropped 5 bases and J dropped 2; count of bases not matched to a gene: 9. Germline values: CDR1 SGHTA, CDR2 FQGNSA. The CDR3, as DNA: TGTGCCAGCAGCCTGGTACAGGGGCGGACCAAAAACATTCAGTACTTC. This encodes CASSLVQGRTKNIQYF. Full variable domain (remainder filled in from reference TRBV7-2 and TRBJ2-4): GAGVSQSPSNKVTEKGKDVELRCDPISGHTALYWYRQSLGQGLEFLIYFQGNSAPDKSGLPSDRFSAERTGGSVSTLTIQRTQQEDSAVYLCASSLVQGRTKNIQYFGAGTRLSVL.

This sequence joins TRBV6-6 and TRBJ1-2; no firm D call. The germline V and J ends were trimmed by 3 bases and 8 bases, with 10 bases remaining between them. Germline-derived CDR1 and CDR2 are MNHNY and SVGAGI (reference sequence). The CDR3 is 12 residues long. The CDR3 spells CASSYGGSGYTF. The CDR3 coding sequence is TGTGCCAGCAGTTATGGAGGGAGCGGCTACACCTTC.

The gene calls are TRBV11-3 and TRBJ2-4, with 7 bases fitting TRBD1. Losses at the gene ends were 5 bases for V and 8 bases for J; bases not matched to a gene: 9. Germline assignment: CDR1 SGHNT and CDR2 YENEEA. The CDR3 is made up of 14 amino acids. The CDR3 region has the DNA TGTGCCAGCAGCATAACAGGGGTTGCGGACATTCAGTACTTC. This gives the protein CASSITGVADIQYF.

V usage is TRBV19 and J usage is TRBJ2-2; 13 positions match TRBD2. CDR3 length equals 14 residues. In germline, CDR1 is LNHDA, CDR2 SQIVND (reference sequence). V lost 7 bases and J lost 6; bases outside the gene matches: 2. CDR3 nucleotides: TGTGCCAGTATTACTAGCGGGGGGGCCGGGGAGCTGTTTTTT. Its protein is CASITSGGAGELFF.

The chain joins TRBV3-1 (or the pseudogene TRBV3-2) to TRBJ1-3, with D maybe TRBD1 (5 bases). The CDR3 contains 15 residues. V was cut by 6 bases and J by 0 bases, with 12 bases left in between. Germline V lookup: CDR1 LGHDT, CDR2 YNNKEL (reference sequence). The CDR3, as DNA: TGTGCCAGCAGTACTCGGGACTTCTCTGGAAACACCATATATTTT. This encodes CASSTRDFSGNTIYF.

This chain joins TRBV27 and TRBJ2-2; 8 bases are shared with TRBD1. V shed 5 bases, J shed 4 bases, and the junction held 12 bases outside the gene matches. Germline-derived CDR1 and CDR2 are MNHEY and SMNVEV (reference sequence). This CDR3 is built from 17 residues. The DNA of the CDR3 is TGTGCCAGCAGTGGCATACAGGGGGGTTTTGGCACCGGGGAGCTGTTTTTT. This codes for CASSGIQGGFGTGELFF.

The rearrangement links TRBV7-8 to TRBJ1-5; 8 bases are shared with TRBD1. The CDR3 contains 19 residues. The ends lost 1 base at V and 7 bases at J; junction bases unmatched: 18. The germline V gene has CDR1 SGHVS and CDR2 FQNEAQ. The CDR3 here is CASSLEGGQEGVVGQPQHF. CDR3 in DNA: TGTGCCAGCAGCTTAGAGGGGGGACAGGAGGGAGTGGTCGGGCAGCCCCAGCATTTT.

The genes are TRBV7-8 and TRBJ1-3, with no clear D. Trimming shortened V by 4 bases and J by 1 base, and 17 bases separated the two germline ends. Germline V lookup: CDR1 SGHVS, CDR2 FQNEAQ. The CDR3 has 17 amino acids. The CDR3 reads CASSSTGRTDSGNTIYF. The CDR3 nucleotides are TGTGCCAGCAGCTCAACGGGGAGGACTGATTCTGGAAACACCATATATTTT.

The genes are TRBV4-1 and TRBJ1-4; 7 nucleotides align to TRBD1. This CDR3 region has 16 residues. Trimming took 0 bases from V and 4 from J; bases not matched to a gene: 5. Germline-derived CDR1 and CDR2 are MGHRA and YSYEKL. DNA of the CDR3: TGCGCCAGCAGCCAAGATCCGCAGGGGGGTAATGAAAAACTGTTTTTT. This translates into CASSQDPQGGNEKLFF.

V is TRBV9 and J is TRBJ2-3; TRBD1 matches 7 bases. Germline trimming cut 4 bases from V and 2 bases from J; bases unmatched to any gene: 4. Germline CDR1 is SGDLS and CDR2 is YYNGEE. The CDR3 consists of 14 residues. CDR3 in DNA: TGTGCCAGCAGCCTGACAGGGCCCACAGATACGCAGTATTTT. Translating it yields CASSLTGPTDTQYF.

This chain links TRBV6-5 with TRBJ2-6, with TRBD1 as a possible D gene (6 bases). Germline CDR1 reads MNHEY; CDR2 reads SVGAGI. The CDR3 is 14 amino acids. Trimming removed 8 bases at V and 4 bases at J, with 12 bases between. The CDR3 sequence is CASQGSLGANVLTF. The CDR3 DNA reads as TGTGCCAGCCAGGGGTCCCTCGGGGCCAACGTCCTGACTTTC.

The chain joins TRBV7-9 to TRBJ2-1; 13 nucleotides agree with TRBD2. CDR1 SEHNR and CDR2 FQNEAQ come from the germline V gene (reference sequence). This CDR3 has 16 amino acids. Germline trimming cut 5 bases from V and 4 bases from J; bases unmatched to any gene: 5. CDR3 DNA: TGTGCCAGCAGCCCGGGACTAGCGGGGCGTTACAATGAGCAGTTCTTC. This translates into CASSPGLAGRYNEQFF.

The V and J genes are TRBV7-9 and TRBJ1-4; no clear D gene. Germline values: CDR1 SEHNR, CDR2 FQNEAQ (reference sequence). With 2 bases removed from V and 6 bases from J, the gap between germline ends came to 10 bases. CDR3 length: 14 amino acids. CDR3 DNA sequence: TGTGCCAGCAGCTTATTCGCCGGTGATGAAAAACTGTTTTTT. It is translated as CASSLFAGDEKLFF.